A single sample gave rise to the 18 T cell receptor beta chains below, sequenced in a study of cytomegalovirus exposure and HLA in healthy donors. Assay: immunoSEQ multiplex PCR; the TCRdb copy retains only in-frame clones and omits some. Among about 78,000 clones, almost 97% were seen once, and the ten largest hold around 1.6%. Source material: PBMCs. These receptors came from a man aged 18-30 years in good health and CMV-seropositive.

V and J are TRBV30 and TRBJ2-5, with TRBD2 matching 9 bases. This CDR3 spans 16 amino acids. Germline CDR1 is GTSNPN and CDR2 is SVGIG (reference sequence). Losses at the gene ends were 0 bases for V and 2 bases for J; bases not matched to a gene: 7. CDR3 sequence reads: CAWSVWASGDQETQYF. DNA for the CDR3: TGTGCCTGGAGTGTATGGGCTAGCGGGGATCAAGAGACCCAGTACTTC.

The gene calls are TRBV5-4 and TRBJ2-1; the match to TRBD2 covers 16 bases. This CDR3 contains 18 residues. Germline V gene data show CDR1 as SGHNT and CDR2 as YYREEE (reference sequence). J lost 4 bases, V lost 4 bases, and 8 bases had no gene match. CDR3 residues: CASSGGLAGGGGYNEQFF. Here the CDR3 DNA reads TGTGCCAGCAGCGGGGGACTAGCGGGAGGGGGTGGGTACAATGAGCAGTTCTTC.

This chain uses TRBV2 with TRBJ1-1; 8 bases match TRBD1. CDR1 is SNHLY and CDR2 is FYNNEI in the germline V gene. The V gene end was trimmed by 6 bases and the J gene end by 0 bases; junction bases not matched to a gene: 12. The CDR3 totals 17 residues. DNA for the CDR3: TGTGCCAGCAGGATACAGGGGGTACCAAAATTGAACACTGAAGCTTTCTTT. Protein sequence: CASRIQGVPKLNTEAFF.

The J gene is TRBJ1-1, the V gene TRBV7-9; D is possibly TRBD1 (5 bases). The CDR3 is 13 residues long. The germline V gene has CDR1 SEHNR and CDR2 FQNEAQ (reference sequence). The V gene lost 3 bases and the J gene lost 5 bases, with 10 bases spanning the gap. CDR3 in DNA: TGTGCCAGCAGCTTTCAGGGTATAACTGAAGCTTTCTTT. Translation: CASSFQGITEAFF.

This sequence joins TRBV27 and TRBJ1-1, with unresolved D. Trimming pared 4 bases from V and 0 bases from J, leaving 9 bases between. The CDR3 extends over 14 amino acids. The germline CDR1 and CDR2 sequences are MNHEY and SMNVEV (reference sequence). CDR3 protein: CASSSRGVNTEAFF. For the CDR3, the DNA is TGTGCCAGCAGTTCCAGAGGTGTGAACACTGAAGCTTTCTTT.

V gene TRBV11-2 combines with J gene TRBJ1-4; D is uncertain. Trimming shortened V by 3 bases and J by 6 bases, and 14 bases separated the two germline ends. Germline-derived CDR1 and CDR2 are SGHAT and FQNNGV. The CDR3 totals 15 residues. The CDR3, as DNA: TGTGCCAGCAGCTTTTCACAGCTACTTCATGAAAAACTGTTTTTT. It translates to CASSFSQLLHEKLFF.

This chain uses TRBV7-9 with TRBJ1-4; 9 bases are a match to TRBD1. Germline V gives CDR1 SEHNR, CDR2 FQNEAQ (reference sequence). The CDR3 spans 17 residues. The J segment lost 0 bases and the V segment lost 1 base, leaving 3 bases of the junction unmatched. The CDR3: CASSLGDRDPTNEKLFF. The CDR3 DNA follows: TGTGCCAGCAGCTTAGGGGACAGGGACCCAACTAATGAAAAACTGTTTTTT.

This sequence joins TRBV7-9 and TRBJ1-3; D unresolved. With 0 bases removed from V and 3 bases from J, the gap between germline ends came to 6 bases. The CDR3 runs 14 residues. Germline V gives CDR1 SEHNR, CDR2 FQNEAQ (reference sequence). The CDR3 here is CASSLAISGNTIYF. The CDR3 DNA follows: TGTGCCAGCAGCTTAGCGATTAGTGGAAACACCATATATTTT.

V usage is TRBV5-1 and J usage is TRBJ2-5, with D unresolved. Between the trimmed V and J ends, which lost 1 base and 0 bases, there was a span of 4 bases. The CDR3 sequence is 13 residues long. The germline V gene has CDR1 SGHRS and CDR2 YFSETQ. Here the CDR3 DNA reads TGCGCCAGCAGCTTGTTTAACCAAGAGACCCAGTACTTC. This gives the protein CASSLFNQETQYF.

The rearrangement joins TRBV5-4 to TRBJ2-1; D may be TRBD2 (6 bases). Trimming took 4 bases from V and 3 from J, leaving 17 bases between them. Germline V gene data show CDR1 as SGHNT and CDR2 as YYREEE (reference sequence). This CDR3 has 16 residues. In nucleotides, the CDR3 is TGTGCCAGCAGCCGAGGGCGGCAGGGAGGCTACAATGAGCAGTTCTTC. Protein sequence: CASSRGRQGGYNEQFF.

V and J are TRBV19 and TRBJ2-1; no reliable D call. CDR3 length equals 15 residues. Per germline, CDR1 LNHDA and CDR2 SQIVND (reference sequence). V lost 6 bases and J 2 bases, leaving 14 bases between the germline ends. The CDR3 loop reads CASRYSETAYNEQFF. CDR3 DNA: TGTGCCAGTAGGTACTCTGAGACTGCCTACAATGAGCAGTTCTTC.

CDR3 sequence: CASSPGTVAYEQYF. The CDR3 coding sequence is TGCGCCAGCAGCCCCGGGACAGTCGCCTACGAGCAGTACTTC. The chain combines TRBV5-1 with TRBJ2-7, with TRBD1 matching 7 bases. V lost 4 bases, J lost 2 bases, and 6 bases stayed unmatched. The CDR3 covers 14 residues. Per germline, CDR1 SGHRS and CDR2 YFSETQ.

The chain employs TRBV11-2 and TRBJ1-2; 10 bases are a match to TRBD1. The CDR3 runs to 14 residues. The germline V gene encodes CDR1 SGHAT and CDR2 FQNNGV. V shed 4 bases and J 5 bases; nucleotides not matched to a gene: 4. The CDR3: CASSSGTGVYGYTF. DNA of the CDR3: TGTGCCAGCAGCTCCGGGACAGGGGTATATGGCTACACCTTC.

The chain couples TRBV2 to TRBJ2-5; TRBD1 might be the D (5 bases). Germline V gene sequence: CDR1 SNHLY, CDR2 FYNNEI. V shed 1 base and J shed 2 bases, with 11 bases lying between them. The CDR3 is 15 residues long. The CDR3 region is CASSEDTGRQETQYF. DNA of the CDR3: TGTGCCAGCAGTGAAGATACAGGAAGGCAAGAGACCCAGTACTTC.

The chain combines TRBV9 with TRBJ1-2; D is unresolved. V was cut by 1 base and J by 5 bases, with 15 bases left in between. Germline V CDR1 and CDR2: SGDLS, YYNGEE. This CDR3 spans 15 amino acids. CDR3 coding DNA: TGTGCCAGCAGCGTATCAAGATCATCCACTTATGGCTACACCTTC. This codes for CASSVSRSSTYGYTF.

The chain carries TRBV11-3 and TRBJ2-1; 11 bases align to TRBD2. The CDR3 totals 14 residues. CDR1 and CDR2 from the germline V gene are SGHNT and YENEEA. V shed 2 bases, J shed 9 bases, and the junction held 3 bases outside the gene matches. Here the CDR3 reads CASSLLAGGTEQFF. The CDR3 DNA sequence: TGTGCCAGCAGCTTACTAGCGGGAGGCACTGAGCAGTTCTTC.

The J gene is TRBJ2-1, the V gene TRBV7-9, with D possibly TRBD1 on 7 matching bases. Trimming left V 4 bases short and J 5 bases short, with 18 bases between. Germline loops: CDR1 SEHNR, CDR2 FQNEAQ (reference sequence). The CDR3 consists of 16 residues. The CDR3 region is CASSSRGSGPHNEQFF. The CDR3 DNA sequence: TGTGCCAGCAGCTCCAGGGGGAGCGGGCCCCACAATGAGCAGTTCTTC. Based on the CDR3 plus reference TRBV7-9 and TRBJ2-1, the full variable domain is DTGVSQNPRHKITKRGQNVTFRCDPISEHNRLYWYRQTLGQGPEFLTYFQNEAQLEKSRLLSDRFSAERPKGSFSTLEIQRTEQGDSAMYLCASSSRGSGPHNEQFFGPGTRLTVL.

The CDR3 spells CASSPPRQGKKGNTIYF. The DNA of the CDR3 is TGTGCCAGCAGCCCCCCCCGACAGGGGAAAAAGGGGAACACCATATATTTT. The chain uses TRBV2 and TRBJ1-3, with 8 bases that match TRBD1. Per germline, CDR1 SNHLY and CDR2 FYNNEI. Trimming at V came to 6 bases and at J to 7 bases, leaving 17 bases not matched to a gene. The CDR3 runs 17 residues.